Presented here are 18 T cell receptor beta chains from one specimen sequenced in a study of blood T cell repertoires in COVID-19 (dated by TCRdb to the early 2020s). Library preparation employed the immunoSEQ multiplex PCR assay. The clones in this table, taken by TCRdb from immuneACCESS, are in-frame only. Not every clone is retained; where verified, under half of the shortfall comes from an unresolved V gene, and the cause of the rest is unknown. The sample has some 150,000 clones on record, under 85% of them singletons. The ten largest clones capture over 0.55% of the sample. Specimen: peripheral blood. These TCRs come from a man aged 60-69 years with COVID-19, enrolled during active disease.

The chain is built from TRBV7-9 and TRBJ2-5; 8 bases are shared with TRBD1. CDR3 length: 13 residues. V was pared by 2 bases and J by 4 bases, with 0 bases of the junction left unmatched. Per the germline V gene, CDR1 is SEHNR and CDR2 is FQNEAQ (reference sequence). CDR3 sequence: CASSLQGAETQYF. In nucleotides, the CDR3 is TGTGCCAGCAGCTTACAGGGGGCAGAGACCCAGTACTTC.

For the CDR3, the DNA is TGTGCCAGCAGCCAGGGACAGGGCGATGGCTACACCTTC. Translated, it gives CASSQGQGDGYTF. The J gene is TRBJ1-2, the V gene TRBV7-3, with 9 bases matching TRBD1. The CDR3 covers 13 residues. J was trimmed by 6 bases and V by 5 bases; bases with no gene match: 4. Germline CDR1 SGHTA, CDR2 FQGTGA.

The chain uses TRBV19 and TRBJ2-1; 7 positions agree with TRBD2. The ends lost 5 bases at V and 10 bases at J; junction bases unmatched: 14. Germline loops: CDR1 LNHDA, CDR2 SQIVND (reference sequence). The CDR3 sequence is 15 residues long. The CDR3 reads CASSSWAGDLREQFF. DNA for the CDR3: TGTGCCAGTAGTTCGTGGGCGGGGGACCTCAGGGAGCAGTTCTTC. Full variable domain (remainder filled in from reference TRBV19 and TRBJ2-1): DGGITQSPKYLFRKEGQNVTLSCEQNLNHDAMYWYRQDPGQGLRLIYYSQIVNDFQKGDIAEGYSVSREKKESFPLTVTSAQKNPTAFYLCASSSWAGDLREQFFGPGTRLTVL.

The V and J genes are TRBV6-2 or TRBV6-3 and TRBJ2-4; 11 nucleotides align to TRBD2. J was trimmed by 6 bases and V by 0 bases; bases with no gene match: 10. CDR3 length: 18 residues. Germline values: CDR1 MNHEY, CDR2 SVGEGT. In nucleotides, the CDR3 is TGTGCCAGCAGTTACTCCCAACCGACTAGCGGGATCCCAAACATTCAGTACTTC. This sequence encodes CASSYSQPTSGIPNIQYF.

This clone was observed once. V gene TRBV7-6 combines with J gene TRBJ2-3, with D maybe TRBD1 (6 bases). In germline, CDR1 is SGHVS, CDR2 FNYEAQ. The CDR3 sequence is 15 residues long. V was cut by 7 bases and J by 1 base, with 15 bases left in between. CDR3 coding DNA: TGTGCCAGCACCCTAACGACAGGACGCACAGATACGCAGTATTTT. This gives the protein CASTLTTGRTDTQYF.

In its sample, this clone was seen once. The V and J genes are TRBV19 and TRBJ2-7, with 10 bases identical to TRBD1. The CDR3 length is 16 residues. Germline V gene data show CDR1 as LNHDA and CDR2 as SQIVND (reference sequence). V lost 2 bases, J lost 1 base, and 5 bases stayed unmatched. The CDR3 nucleotides read TGTGCCAGTAGTATAAGACCGGGACAGGGGTCCTACGAGCAGTACTTC. Protein sequence: CASSIRPGQGSYEQYF.

V is TRBV28 and J is TRBJ1-2; D unclear. This CDR3 is 14 amino acids long. V gave up 2 bases and J gave up 4 bases, with 11 bases separating them. CDR1 and CDR2 from the germline V gene are MDHEN and SYDVKM. CDR3 sequence reads: CASSLSTLLYGYTF. The CDR3 DNA follows: TGTGCCAGCAGTTTAAGCACCCTTCTCTATGGCTACACCTTC.

Concerning this clone itself: The junction departs from the called germline gene at one end, perhaps through a read error. V usage is TRBV7-7 and J usage is TRBJ2-7, with 8 bases aligning to TRBD1. The V gene's germline CDR1 is SSHAT and CDR2 FNYEAQ (reference sequence). The CDR3 loop spans 14 amino acids. CDR3 amino acids: CASSITTGAYEQYF. The CDR3 DNA is TGTGCTAGCAGCATAACGACAGGGGCCTACGAGCAGTACTTC.

This chain joins TRBV7-8 and TRBJ2-1, with 15 bases aligning to TRBD2. The CDR3 covers 17 residues. Per germline, CDR1 SGHVS and CDR2 FQNEAQ. Losses at the gene ends were 2 bases for V and 8 bases for J; bases not matched to a gene: 7. CDR3 sequence (DNA): TGTGCCAGCAGCTTAATTTCCGGGACTAGCGGGGGGCATGAGCAGTTCTTC. Translation gives CASSLISGTSGGHEQFF.

This clone was detected once. V gene TRBV19 combines with J gene TRBJ1-5; TRBD1 aligns across 7 bases. The CDR3 contains 14 residues. Germline trimming cut 7 bases from V and 2 bases from J; bases unmatched to any gene: 5. Germline assignment: CDR1 LNHDA and CDR2 SQIVND (reference sequence). CDR3 in DNA: TGTGCCAGTAATGACAGGGTAGGCAATCAGCCCCAGCATTTT. This encodes CASNDRVGNQPQHF.

In DNA, the CDR3 is TGTGCCAGCAGCGTAGGGAGGGTTGGGGACAAAAACATTCAGTACTTC. This encodes CASSVGRVGDKNIQYF. J is TRBJ2-4 and V is TRBV9, with D tentatively TRBD2 (6 bases). The V gene lost 0 bases and the J gene lost 3 bases, with 13 bases spanning the gap. The length of the CDR3 is 16 residues. Germline V gene sequence: CDR1 SGDLS, CDR2 YYNGEE.

V gene TRBV12-3 or TRBV12-4 combines with J gene TRBJ1-3, with TRBD1 matching over 8 bases. CDR3 length equals 13 residues. V gave up 6 bases and J gave up 4 bases; unmatched junction bases: 2. The CDR3 sequence: CASRGQAGNTIYF. As DNA, the CDR3 is TGTGCCAGCAGGGGACAGGCCGGAAACACCATATATTTT.

J is TRBJ2-7 and V is TRBV7-3; D is undetermined. The V end lost 4 bases, the J end lost 6 bases, and 19 bases lay between the germline ends. CDR1 SGHTA and CDR2 FQGTGA come from the germline V gene. The CDR3 is made up of 15 amino acids. CDR3 in amino acids: CASSSGGGGLPEQYF. CDR3 in DNA: TGTGCCAGCAGCTCCGGCGGTGGCGGTCTACCCGAGCAGTACTTC.

This chain uses TRBV28 with TRBJ1-2; D might be TRBD1 (6 bases). CDR3 length: 14 amino acids. Germline V CDR1 and CDR2: MDHEN, SYDVKM. V lost 7 bases to trimming and J lost 6 bases, with 18 bases between them. The CDR3 loop reads CASTEVGGADGYTF. The CDR3 DNA follows: TGTGCCAGCACTGAAGTTGGGGGCGCAGATGGCTACACCTTC.

The chain uses TRBV4-2 and TRBJ1-6, with 7 bases lining up with TRBD1. This CDR3 has 14 amino acids. V dropped 3 bases and J dropped 9; count of bases not matched to a gene: 5. Germline lookup yields CDR1 LGHNA and CDR2 YNFKEQ. Here the CDR3 DNA reads TGTGCCAGCAGCCACCCACAGGGGAGTTCACCCCTCCACTTT. Its translation is CASSHPQGSSPLHF.

This clone was counted a few times. Other DNA sequences in the sample encode the same CDR3. The V call is TRBV11-2, the J call TRBJ1-2, with no clear D. Germline CDR1 and CDR2: SGHAT and FQNNGV. Trimming left V 1 base short and J 2 bases short, with 5 bases between. This CDR3 contains 13 residues. The CDR3 nucleotides read TGTGCCAGCAGCTTAGCTGGCAACTATGGCTACACCTTC. Amino acid sequence: CASSLAGNYGYTF.

J is TRBJ1-6 and V is TRBV30; D is uncertain. The germline V gene encodes CDR1 GTSNPN and CDR2 SVGIG (reference sequence). The V gene lost 3 bases and the J gene lost 4 bases, with 7 bases spanning the gap. The length of the CDR3 is 13 residues. The CDR3 DNA follows: TGTGCCTGGAGGACGGAGTATAATTCACCCCTCCACTTT. This codes for CAWRTEYNSPLHF.

The V and J genes are TRBV3-1 (or the pseudogene TRBV3-2) and TRBJ1-1; D gene uncertain. CDR3 length: 15 amino acids. Germline V CDR1 and CDR2: LGHDT, YNNKEL (reference sequence). Trimming took off 6 bases at V and 0 bases at J, with 14 bases between the two ends. CDR3 sequence: CASRLSLALNTEAFF. CDR3 nucleotide sequence: TGTGCCAGCAGACTGAGCTTAGCTCTGAACACTGAAGCTTTCTTT.